This T cell receptor (beta chain) was identified during a study of CD8 T cells in Susac syndrome. Random hexamers served to reverse transcribe about 0.5 to 1 ug RNA. TCRdb re-derived calls from the immunoSEQ multiplex PCR reads in MiXCR, one entry per CDR3 protein. The table shows over 120,000 distinct CDR3 sequences, with less than 95% occurring only once. This CDR3 region has 14 residues. Trimming cost V 8 bases and J 4 bases; bases outside gene matches: 10. CDR1 is SGHTA and CDR2 is FQGNSA in the germline V gene. The T cells that were sequenced for TCR beta were CD8+ and CD4+ cells from blood. The clonotype originates from a human donor in good health. The sequenced material came from CD4+ T cells from PBMCs. The V call is TRBV7-2, the J call TRBJ2-7; TRBD2 matches 8 bases. The CDR3 coding sequence is TGTGCCAGCTCTGGCGGGAGGTCAGGGTACGAGCAGTACTTC. Encoded protein: CASSGGRSGYEQYF.